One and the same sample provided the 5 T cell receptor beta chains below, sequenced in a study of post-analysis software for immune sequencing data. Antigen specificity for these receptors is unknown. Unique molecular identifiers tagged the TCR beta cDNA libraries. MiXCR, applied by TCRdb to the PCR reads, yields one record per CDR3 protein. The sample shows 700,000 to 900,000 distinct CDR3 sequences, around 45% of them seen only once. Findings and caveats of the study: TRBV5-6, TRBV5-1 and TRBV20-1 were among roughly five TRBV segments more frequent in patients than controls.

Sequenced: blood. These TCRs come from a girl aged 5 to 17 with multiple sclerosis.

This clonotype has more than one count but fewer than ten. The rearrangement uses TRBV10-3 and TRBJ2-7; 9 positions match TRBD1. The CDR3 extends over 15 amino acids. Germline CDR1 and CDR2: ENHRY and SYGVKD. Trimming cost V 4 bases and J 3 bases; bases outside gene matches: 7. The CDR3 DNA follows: TGTGCCATCAGTGGCAGACAGGGGGTAAGCTACGAGCAGTACTTC. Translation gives CAISGRQGVSYEQYF.

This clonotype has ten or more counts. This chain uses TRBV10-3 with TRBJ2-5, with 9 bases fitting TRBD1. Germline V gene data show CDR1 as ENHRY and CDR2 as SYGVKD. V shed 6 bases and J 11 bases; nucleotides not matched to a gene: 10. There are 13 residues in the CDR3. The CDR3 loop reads CAISNRGLGEQYF. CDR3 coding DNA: TGTGCCATCAGCAACAGGGGGCTGGGTGAGCAGTACTTC.

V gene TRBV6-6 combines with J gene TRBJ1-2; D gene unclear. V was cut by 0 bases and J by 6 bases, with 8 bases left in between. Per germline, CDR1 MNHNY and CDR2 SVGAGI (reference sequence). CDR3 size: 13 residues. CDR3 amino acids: CASSYSKLDGYTF. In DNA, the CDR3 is TGTGCCAGCAGTTACTCGAAGTTGGATGGCTACACCTTC.

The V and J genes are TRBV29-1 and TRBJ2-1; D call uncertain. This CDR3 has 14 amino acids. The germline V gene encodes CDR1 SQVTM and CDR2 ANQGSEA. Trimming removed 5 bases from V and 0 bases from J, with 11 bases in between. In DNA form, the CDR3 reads TGCAGCGTTTCCTCACAAATCTCCTACAATGAGCAGTTCTTC. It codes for CSVSSQISYNEQFF.

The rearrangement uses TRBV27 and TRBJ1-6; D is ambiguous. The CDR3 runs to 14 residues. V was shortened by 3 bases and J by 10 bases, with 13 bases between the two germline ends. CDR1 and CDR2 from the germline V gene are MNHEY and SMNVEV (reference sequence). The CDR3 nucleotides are TGTGCCAGCAGTTTTCGGGAGCCCGGCTCACCCCTCCACTTT. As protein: CASSFREPGSPLHF.